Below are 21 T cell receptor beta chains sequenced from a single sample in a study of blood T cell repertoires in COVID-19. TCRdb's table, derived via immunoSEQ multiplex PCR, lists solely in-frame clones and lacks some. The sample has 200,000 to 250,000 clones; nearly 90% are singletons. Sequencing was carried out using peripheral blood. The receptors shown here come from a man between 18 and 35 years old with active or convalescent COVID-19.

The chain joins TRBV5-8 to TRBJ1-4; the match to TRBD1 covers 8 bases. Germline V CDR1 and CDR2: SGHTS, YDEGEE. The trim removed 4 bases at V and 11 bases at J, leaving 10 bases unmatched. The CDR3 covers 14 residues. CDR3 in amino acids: CASSLDRGSDKLFF. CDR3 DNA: TGTGCCAGCAGCCTCGACAGGGGTTCGGATAAACTGTTTTTT.

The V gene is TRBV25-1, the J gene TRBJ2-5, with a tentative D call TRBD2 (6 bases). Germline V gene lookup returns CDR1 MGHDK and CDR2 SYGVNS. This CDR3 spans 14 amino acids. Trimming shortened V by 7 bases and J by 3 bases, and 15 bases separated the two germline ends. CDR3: CASTPSTGEETQYF. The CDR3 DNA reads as TGTGCCAGCACTCCGTCGACGGGGGAAGAGACCCAGTACTTC.

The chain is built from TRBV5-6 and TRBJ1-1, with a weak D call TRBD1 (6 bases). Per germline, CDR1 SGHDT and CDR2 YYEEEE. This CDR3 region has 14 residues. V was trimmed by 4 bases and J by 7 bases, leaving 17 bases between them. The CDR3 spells CASSHWDIDHEAFF. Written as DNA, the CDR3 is TGTGCCAGCAGCCACTGGGACATAGACCATGAAGCTTTCTTT.

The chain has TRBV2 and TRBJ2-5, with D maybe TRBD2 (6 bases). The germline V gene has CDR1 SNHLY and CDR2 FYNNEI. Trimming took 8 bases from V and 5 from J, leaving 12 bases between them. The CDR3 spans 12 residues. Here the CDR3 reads CASCGIGETQYF. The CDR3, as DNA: TGTGCCAGCTGCGGGATCGGTGAGACCCAGTACTTC.

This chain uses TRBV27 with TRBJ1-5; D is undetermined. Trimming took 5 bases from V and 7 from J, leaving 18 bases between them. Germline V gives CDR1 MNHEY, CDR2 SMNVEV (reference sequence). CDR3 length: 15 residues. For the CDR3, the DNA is TGTGCCAGCAGTCCCCAAACCGGTGCGGGGCAGCCCCAGCATTTT. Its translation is CASSPQTGAGQPQHF.

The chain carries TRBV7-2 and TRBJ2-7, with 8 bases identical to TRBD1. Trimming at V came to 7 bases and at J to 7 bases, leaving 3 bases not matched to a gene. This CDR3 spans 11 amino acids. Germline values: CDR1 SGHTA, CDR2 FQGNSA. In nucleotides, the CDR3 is TGTGCCAGCACGACAGGGGTTGAGCAGTACTTC. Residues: CASTTGVEQYF. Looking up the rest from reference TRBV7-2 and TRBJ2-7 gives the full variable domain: GAGVSQSPSNKVTEKGKDVELRCDPISGHTALYWYRQSLGQGLEFLIYFQGNSAPDKSGLPSDRFSAERTGGSVSTLTIQRTQQEDSAVYLCASTTGVEQYFGPGTRLTVT.

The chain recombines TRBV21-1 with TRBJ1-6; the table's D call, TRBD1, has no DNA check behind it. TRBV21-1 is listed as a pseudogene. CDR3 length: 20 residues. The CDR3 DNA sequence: TGTGCCAGCAGCCCCAGCAGAGGGGTCCGAGGACAGGGAGAAAATTCACCCCTCCACTTT. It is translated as CASSPSRGVRGQGENSPLHF.

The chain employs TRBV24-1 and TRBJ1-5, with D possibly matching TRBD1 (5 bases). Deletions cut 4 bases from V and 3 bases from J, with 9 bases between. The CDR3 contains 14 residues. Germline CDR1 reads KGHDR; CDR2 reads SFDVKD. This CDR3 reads CATSERRDNQPQHF. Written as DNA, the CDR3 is TGTGCCACCAGTGAACGCAGGGACAATCAGCCCCAGCATTTT.

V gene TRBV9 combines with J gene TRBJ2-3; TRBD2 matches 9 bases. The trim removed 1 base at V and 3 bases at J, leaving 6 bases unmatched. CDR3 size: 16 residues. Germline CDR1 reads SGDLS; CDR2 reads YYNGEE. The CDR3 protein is CASSVKAGGMTDTQYF. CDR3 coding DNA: TGTGCCAGCAGCGTAAAGGCGGGAGGGATGACAGATACGCAGTATTTT.

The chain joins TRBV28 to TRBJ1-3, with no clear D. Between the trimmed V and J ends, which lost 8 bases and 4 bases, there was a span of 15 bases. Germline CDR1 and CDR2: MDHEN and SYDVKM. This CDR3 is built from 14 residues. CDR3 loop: CASDSWRAGNTIYF. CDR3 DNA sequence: TGTGCCAGCGATTCGTGGAGGGCAGGAAACACCATATATTTT.

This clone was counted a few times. CDR3 residues: CASSFSYEQYF. The CDR3 nucleotides read TGTGCCAGCAGTTTCAGCTACGAGCAGTACTTC. The rearrangement uses TRBV6-2 or TRBV6-3 and TRBJ2-7, with D hard to call. Germline assignment: CDR1 MNHEY and CDR2 SVGEGT. The CDR3 runs to 11 residues. Trimming stripped 4 bases from V and 3 bases from J, with 4 bases between.

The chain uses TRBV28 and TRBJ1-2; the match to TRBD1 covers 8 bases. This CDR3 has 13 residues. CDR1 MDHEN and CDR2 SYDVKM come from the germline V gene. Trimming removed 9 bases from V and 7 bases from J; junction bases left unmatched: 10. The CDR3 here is CASSRQGAVGYTF. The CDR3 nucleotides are TGTGCCAGTTCTCGCCAGGGGGCGGTTGGCTACACCTTC.

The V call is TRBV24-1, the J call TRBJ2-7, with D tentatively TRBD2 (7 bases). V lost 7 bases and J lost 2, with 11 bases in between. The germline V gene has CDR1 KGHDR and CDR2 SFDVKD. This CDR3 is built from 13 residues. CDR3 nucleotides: TGTGCCACCAGCGGGGGGCGGACCTACGAGCAGTACTTC. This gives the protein CATSGGRTYEQYF.

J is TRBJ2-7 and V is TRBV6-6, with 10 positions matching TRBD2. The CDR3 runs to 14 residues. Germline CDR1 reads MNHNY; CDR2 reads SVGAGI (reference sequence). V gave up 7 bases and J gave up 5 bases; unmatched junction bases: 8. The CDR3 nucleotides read TGTGCCAGCACAGCGGGAGGGCCGTCTGACGAGCAGTACTTC. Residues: CASTAGGPSDEQYF.

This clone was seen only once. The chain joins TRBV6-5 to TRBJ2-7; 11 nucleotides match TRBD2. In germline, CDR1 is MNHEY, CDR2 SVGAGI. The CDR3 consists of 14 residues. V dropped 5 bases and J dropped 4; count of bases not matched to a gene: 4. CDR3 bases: TGTGCCAGCAGTAGTACTAGCGGGAGTTACGAGCAGTACTTC. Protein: CASSSTSGSYEQYF.

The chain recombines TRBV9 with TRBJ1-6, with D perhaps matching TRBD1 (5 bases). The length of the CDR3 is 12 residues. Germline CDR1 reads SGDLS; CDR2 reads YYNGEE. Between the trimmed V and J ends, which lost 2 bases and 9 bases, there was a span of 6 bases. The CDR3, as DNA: TGTGCCAGCAGCGTCGGGGGTTCACCCCTCCACTTT. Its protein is CASSVGGSPLHF.

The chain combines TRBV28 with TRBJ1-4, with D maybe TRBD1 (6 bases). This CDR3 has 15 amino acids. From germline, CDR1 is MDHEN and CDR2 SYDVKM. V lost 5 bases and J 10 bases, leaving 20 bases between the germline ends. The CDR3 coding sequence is TGTGCCAGCAGTCAACCGACAGGACGTCATGGAAAACTGTTTTTT. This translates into CASSQPTGRHGKLFF. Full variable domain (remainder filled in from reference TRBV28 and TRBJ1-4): DVKVTQSSRYLVKRTGEKVFLECVQDMDHENMFWYRQDPGLGLRLIYFSYDVKMKEKGDIPEGYSVSREKKERFSLILESASTNQTSMYLCASSQPTGRHGKLFFGSGTQLSVL.

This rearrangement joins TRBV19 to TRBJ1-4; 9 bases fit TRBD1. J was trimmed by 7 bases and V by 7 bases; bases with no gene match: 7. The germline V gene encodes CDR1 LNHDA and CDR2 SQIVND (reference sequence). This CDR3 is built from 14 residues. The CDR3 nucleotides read TGTGCCAGTACCCCGACAGGGGGTAGTGAAAAACTGTTTTTT. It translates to CASTPTGGSEKLFF.

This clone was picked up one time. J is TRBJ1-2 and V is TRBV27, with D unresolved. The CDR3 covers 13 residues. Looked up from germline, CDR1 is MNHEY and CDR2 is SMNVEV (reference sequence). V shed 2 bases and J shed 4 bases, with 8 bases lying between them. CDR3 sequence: CASSLGRLYGYTF. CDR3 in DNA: TGTGCCAGCAGTTTAGGCCGACTCTATGGCTACACCTTC.

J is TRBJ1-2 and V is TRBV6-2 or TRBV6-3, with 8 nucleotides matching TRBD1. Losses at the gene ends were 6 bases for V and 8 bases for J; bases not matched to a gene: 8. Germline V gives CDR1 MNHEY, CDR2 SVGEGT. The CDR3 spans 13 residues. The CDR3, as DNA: TGTGCCAGCAGCCTCGGACAGGGCTTCGGCTACACCTTC. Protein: CASSLGQGFGYTF.

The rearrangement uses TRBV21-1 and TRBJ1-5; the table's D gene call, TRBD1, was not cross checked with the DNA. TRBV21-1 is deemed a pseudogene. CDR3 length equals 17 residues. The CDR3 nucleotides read TGTGCCAGCAGCAAACCCTCAGGGGGCGCGGGCAATCAGCCCCAGCATTTT. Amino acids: CASSKPSGGAGNQPQHF.